This T cell receptor beta chain was found in a study of T cells after posttransplantation cyclophosphamide. Findings of the study overall: After PTCy, TRB diversity resembled that of CNI/methotrexate controls. Later post-transplant blood repertoires were often dominated by donor CD8+ memory clones. TRB overlap between skin or GI tissue T cells and blood was limited.

Treatment was busulfan-fludarabine conditioning, a marrow graft, and cyclophosphamide on days +3 and +4. Sequenced by immunoSEQ multiplex PCR; TCRdb stores in-frame clones only, minus some. There are approximately 5,400 clones in the sample, none observed a single time. This clone is termed medium-sized. What it binds is not known. CDR3 size: 15 residues. The germline gives CDR1 SGHRS, CDR2 YFSETQ. Trimming left V 0 bases short and J 6 bases short, with 15 bases between. This clonotype was obtained from a male patient between 60 and 69 years old who received an allogeneic stem cell transplant from a related donor, was CMV-positive, and had no GVHD. Certain T cells may be donor cells from the graft. This rearrangement joins TRBV5-1 to TRBJ1-1; D is unresolved. Sequencing was performed on PBMCs, taken after allogeneic stem cell transplant with posttransplant cyclophosphamide. The CDR3 reads CASSLEGKTEAEAFF. CDR3 nucleotides: TGCGCCAGCAGCTTGGAAGGAAAAACGGAGGCTGAAGCTTTCTTT.